This TCR beta chain is from a study of cytomegalovirus exposure and HLA in healthy donors. Study outcomes and limitations: A later analysis found most CMV-associated TCR beta chains apparently HLA-restricted. A cluster of highly shared sequence variants was likely a sequencing artifact.

This CDR3 contains 14 residues. The germline CDR1 and CDR2 sequences are LNHNV and YYDKDF (reference sequence). V was pared by 0 bases and J by 3 bases, with 9 bases between. Points on this clone: The target antigen is unknown.

PCR was performed using 60 Vbeta and 13 Jbeta primers. Here immunoSEQ multiplex PCR was the method, and the copy in TCRdb shows in-frame clones only, minus some. The sample records fewer than 130,000 clones, more than 60% being singletons. The clonotype comes from a female donor in good health and CMV-seropositive. This sequence joins TRBV15 and TRBJ2-7, with D uncertain. The specimen sequenced was PBMCs. The CDR3 sequence: CATSRDAAFYEQYF. DNA for the CDR3: TGTGCCACCAGCAGAGATGCGGCTTTCTACGAGCAGTACTTC.